This T cell receptor (beta chain) was sequenced for a study of cytomegalovirus exposure and HLA in healthy donors. Notes on the study in general: Researchers left out some V segments, among them TRBV6-2 and TRBV6-3, as indistinguishable. Only CMV serostatus was available as immune exposure information.

Of note for this clone: Antigen unknown.

PCR used 60 Vbeta primers and 13 Jbeta primers. TCRdb keeps only in-frame clones here, not all; method: immunoSEQ multiplex PCR. The sample has 120,000 to 150,000 clones; around two thirds are singletons. CDR3 length equals 15 residues. CDR1 is LNHNV, CDR2 YYDKDF, per germline (reference sequence). The junction had 8 bases not matched to a gene; V was cut back by 5 bases and J by 4 bases. The clonotype comes from a woman younger than 30 in good health and CMV-seronegative. V gene TRBV15 combines with J gene TRBJ2-5; 9 bases match TRBD2. The sample taken for sequencing was PBMCs. The CDR3 loop is CATSEAGGGGETQYF. The CDR3 DNA reads as TGTGCCACCAGCGAAGCGGGAGGAGGTGGAGAGACCCAGTACTTC.